A selection of T cell receptor beta chains follows, all from one sample in a study of naive and memory T cell subsets. TCRdb independently ran MiXCR on the UMI-ligation and nested PCR reads; one entry per CDR3 protein. Among about 14,000 distinct CDR3 sequences listed, 4.5% to 6.5% were seen once. This material consisted of skin, taken from a tuberculin skin test site. The source of these receptors is an adult in good health. CDR3s include the opening cysteine and the closing phenylalanine or tryptophan. The D gene is left open where the match is weak. The listing skips clone size in some rows; elsewhere it reads once, few, many or a size class.

size	V	J	D	CDR3	DNA
many	TRBV25-1	TRBJ1-1	-	CASSAFRGNTEAFF	TGTGCCAGCAGTGCCTTTCGGGGGAACACTGAAGCTTTCTTT
many	TRBV2	TRBJ1-1	-	CASSAGAGTEAFF	TGTGCCAGCAGTGCCGGGGCCGGAACTGAAGCTTTCTTT
medium-sized	TRBV12-3/TRBV12-4	TRBJ2-2	-	CASSFGGRELFF	TGTGCCAGCAGTTTCGGTGGTCGGGAGCTGTTTTTT
many	TRBV6-6	TRBJ1-2	-	CASSYSMGGQVRGYTF	TGTGCCAGCAGTTACTCGATGGGAGGGCAGGTCCGAGGCTACACCTTC
-	TRBV3-1	TRBJ1-6	-	CASRGVDNSPLHF	TGTGCCAGCAGAGGAGTGGATAATTCACCCCTCCACTTT
-	TRBV6-1	TRBJ1-2	-	CASSVGWNYGYTF	TGTGCCAGCAGCGTCGGTTGGAACTATGGCTACACCTTC
many	TRBV7-2	TRBJ2-2	-	CASSGASGLAGELFF	TGTGCCAGCAGCGGAGCATCAGGGCTTGCCGGGGAGCTGTTTTTT
many	TRBV3-1	TRBJ2-5	TRBD2	CASSHSRASGGKETQYF	TGTGCCAGCAGCCATTCTCGGGCTAGCGGGGGGAAAGAGACCCAGTACTTC
-	TRBV28	TRBJ1-2	-	CASSTTHRANYGYTF	TGTGCCAGCAGTACAACCCACAGAGCTAACTATGGCTACACCTTC
many	TRBV5-1	TRBJ1-1	TRBD1	CASSSTGTGLNTEAFF	TGCGCCAGCAGTTCCACCGGGACAGGGTTGAACACTGAAGCTTTCTTT
many	TRBV2	TRBJ1-5	-	CASSAQPNQPQHF	TGTGCCAGCAGTGCGCAGCCCAATCAGCCCCAGCATTTT
many	TRBV6-5	TRBJ1-3	-	CASRRAIGDTIYF	TGTGCCAGCAGGAGGGCTATCGGGGACACCATATATTTT
few	TRBV2	TRBJ1-5	-	CASSGGNQPQHF	TGTGCCAGTTCCGGGGGCAATCAGCCCCAGCATTTT
medium-sized	TRBV11-2	TRBJ2-7	-	CASSSPRGASYEQYF	TGTGCCAGCAGCTCACCCAGGGGTGCATCCTACGAGCAGTACTTC